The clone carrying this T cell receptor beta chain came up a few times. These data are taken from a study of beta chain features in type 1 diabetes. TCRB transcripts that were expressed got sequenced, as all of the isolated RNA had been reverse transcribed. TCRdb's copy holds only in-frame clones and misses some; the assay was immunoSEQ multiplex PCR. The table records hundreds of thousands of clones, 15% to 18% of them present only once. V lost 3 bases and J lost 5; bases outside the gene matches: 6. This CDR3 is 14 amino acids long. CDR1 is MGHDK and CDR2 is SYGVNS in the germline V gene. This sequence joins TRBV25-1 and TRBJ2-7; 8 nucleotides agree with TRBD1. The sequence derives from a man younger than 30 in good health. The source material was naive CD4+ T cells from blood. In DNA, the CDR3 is TGTGCCAGCAGTGACCCAGGGGGCTCGAACGAGCAGTACTTC. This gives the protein CASSDPGGSNEQYF.